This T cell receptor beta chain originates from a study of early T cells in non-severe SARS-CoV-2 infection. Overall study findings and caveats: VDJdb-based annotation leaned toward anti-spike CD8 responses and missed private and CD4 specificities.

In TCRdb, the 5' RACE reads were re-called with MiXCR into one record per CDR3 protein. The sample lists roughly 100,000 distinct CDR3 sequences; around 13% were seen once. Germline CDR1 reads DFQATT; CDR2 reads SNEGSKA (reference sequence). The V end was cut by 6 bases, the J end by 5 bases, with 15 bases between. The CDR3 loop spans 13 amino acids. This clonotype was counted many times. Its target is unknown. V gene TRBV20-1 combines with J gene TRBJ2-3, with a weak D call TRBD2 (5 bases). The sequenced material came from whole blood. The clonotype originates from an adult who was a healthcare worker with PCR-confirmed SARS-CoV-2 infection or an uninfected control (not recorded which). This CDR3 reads CSAGPEVQDTQYF. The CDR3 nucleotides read TGCAGTGCGGGCCCGGAGGTTCAAGATACGCAGTATTTT.